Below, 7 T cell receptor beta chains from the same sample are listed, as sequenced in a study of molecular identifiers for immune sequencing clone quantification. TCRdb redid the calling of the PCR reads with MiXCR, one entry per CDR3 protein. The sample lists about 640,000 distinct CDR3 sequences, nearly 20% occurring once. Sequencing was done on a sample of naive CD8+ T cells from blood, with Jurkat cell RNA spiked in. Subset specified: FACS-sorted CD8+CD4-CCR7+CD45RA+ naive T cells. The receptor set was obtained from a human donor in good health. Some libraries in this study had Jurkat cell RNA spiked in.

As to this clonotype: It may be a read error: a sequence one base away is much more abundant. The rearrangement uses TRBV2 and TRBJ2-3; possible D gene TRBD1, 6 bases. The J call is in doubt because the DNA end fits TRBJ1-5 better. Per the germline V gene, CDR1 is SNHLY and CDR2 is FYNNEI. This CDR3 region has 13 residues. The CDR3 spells CASSAYRADTQHF. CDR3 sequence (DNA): TGTGCCAGCAGTGCGTACAGGGCAGATACGCAGCATTTT.

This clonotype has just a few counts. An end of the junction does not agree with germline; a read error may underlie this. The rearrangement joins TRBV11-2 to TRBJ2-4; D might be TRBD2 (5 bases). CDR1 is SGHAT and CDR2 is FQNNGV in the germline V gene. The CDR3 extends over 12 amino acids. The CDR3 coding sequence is TGTGCCAGCAGCTCCTCAGACGGGGTCGGCTGCTTC. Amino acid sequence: CASSSSDGVGCF.

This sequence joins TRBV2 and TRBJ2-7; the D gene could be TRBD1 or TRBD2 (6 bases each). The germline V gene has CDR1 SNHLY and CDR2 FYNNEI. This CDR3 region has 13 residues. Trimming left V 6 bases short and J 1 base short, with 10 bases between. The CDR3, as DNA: TGTGCCAGCAGCGGGGGCGAGTCCTACGAGCAGTACTTC. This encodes CASSGGESYEQYF. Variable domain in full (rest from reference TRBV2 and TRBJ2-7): EPEVTQTPSHQVTQMGQEVILRCVPISNHLYFYWYRQILGQKVEFLVSFYNNEISEKSEIFDDQFSVERPDGSNFTLKIRSTKLEDSAMYFCASSGGESYEQYFGPGTRLTVT.

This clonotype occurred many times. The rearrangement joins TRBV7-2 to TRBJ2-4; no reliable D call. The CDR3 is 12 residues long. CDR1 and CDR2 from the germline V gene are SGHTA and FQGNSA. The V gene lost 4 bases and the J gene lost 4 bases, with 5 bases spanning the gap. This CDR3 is CASSSVKNIQYF. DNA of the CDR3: TGTGCCAGCAGCTCAGTAAAAAACATTCAGTACTTC.

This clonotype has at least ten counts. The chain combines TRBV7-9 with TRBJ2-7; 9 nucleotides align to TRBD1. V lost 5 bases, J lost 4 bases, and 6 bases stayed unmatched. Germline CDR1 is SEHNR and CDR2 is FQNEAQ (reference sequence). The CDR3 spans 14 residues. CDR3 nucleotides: TGTGCCAGCAGCGCGTGGACAGGGGCGTACGAGCAGTACTTC. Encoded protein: CASSAWTGAYEQYF.

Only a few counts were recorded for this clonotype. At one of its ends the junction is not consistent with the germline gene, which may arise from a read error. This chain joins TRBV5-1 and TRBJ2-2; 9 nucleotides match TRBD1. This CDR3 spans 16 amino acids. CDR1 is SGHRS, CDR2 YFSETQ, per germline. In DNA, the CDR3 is TGCGCCGGCAGCATTACAGGGGGCGCGAACACCGGGGAGCTGTTTTTT. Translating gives CAGSITGGANTGELFF.

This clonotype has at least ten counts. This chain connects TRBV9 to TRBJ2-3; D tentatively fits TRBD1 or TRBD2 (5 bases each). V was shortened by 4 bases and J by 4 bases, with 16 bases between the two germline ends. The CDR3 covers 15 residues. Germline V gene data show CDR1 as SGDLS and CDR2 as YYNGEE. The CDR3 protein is CASSPGTPRPDTQYF. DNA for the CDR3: TGTGCCAGCAGCCCCGGGACCCCACGGCCAGATACGCAGTATTTT.